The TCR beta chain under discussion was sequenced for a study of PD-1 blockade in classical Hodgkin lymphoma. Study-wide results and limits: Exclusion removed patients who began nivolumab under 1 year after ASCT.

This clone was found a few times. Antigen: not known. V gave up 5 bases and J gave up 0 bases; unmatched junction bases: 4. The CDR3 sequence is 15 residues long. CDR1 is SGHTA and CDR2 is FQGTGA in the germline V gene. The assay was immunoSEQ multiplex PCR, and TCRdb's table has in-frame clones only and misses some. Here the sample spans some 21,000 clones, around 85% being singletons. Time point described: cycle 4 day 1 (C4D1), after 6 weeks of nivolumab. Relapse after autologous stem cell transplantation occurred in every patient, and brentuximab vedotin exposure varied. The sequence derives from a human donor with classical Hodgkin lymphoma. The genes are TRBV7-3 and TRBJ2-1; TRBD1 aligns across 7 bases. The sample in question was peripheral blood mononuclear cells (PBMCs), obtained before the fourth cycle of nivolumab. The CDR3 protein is CASSGGQFSYNEQFF. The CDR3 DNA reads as TGTGCCAGCAGCGGGGGACAGTTCTCCTACAATGAGCAGTTCTTC.